This T cell receptor (beta chain) was identified during a study of response to subunit inactivated influenza vaccine. Points from the study as a whole: The authors suggested that every seasonal influenza vaccination recruits few new T cells.

This clonotype has only a few counts. The antigen is undetermined. CDR1 LNHNV and CDR2 YYDKDF come from the germline V gene (reference sequence). Trimming at V came to 5 bases and at J to 5 bases, leaving 12 bases not matched to a gene. The CDR3 is made up of 17 amino acids. MiXCR, applied by TCRdb to the RT-PCR reads, yields one record per CDR3 protein. The sample yields around 760,000 distinct CDR3 sequences, approximately 15% seen once. The V call is TRBV15, the J call TRBJ2-7, with 13 bases aligning to TRBD2. The sequencing here drew on PBMCs from blood, taken 14 to 15 days before vaccination. This TCR derives from a man in his forties or fifties who received an inactivated influenza vaccine. CDR3 in DNA: TGTGCCACCAGCGCCGGACTTCTAACTAGCGGGAGGGACGAGCAGTACTTC. It specifies CATSAGLLTSGRDEQYF.